The clone carrying this T cell receptor beta chain was recorded many times. Its antigen remains unknown. By flow cytometry, patients selected for sequencing had shown an expansion of CD8+CD57+ cells. Patients, without exception, had severe acquired aplastic anemia. Prior therapy had not been administered to any patient at the time of blood sampling. This specimen belongs to a study of CD8+CD57+ T cells in acquired aplastic anemia. Study at large: Across the sorted CD4+ and CD8+ cells, DNA amounts averaged about 3.1 ug.

Germline V gives CDR1 SGHRS, CDR2 YFSETQ. The CDR3 runs to 15 residues. With 4 bases removed from V and 0 bases from J, the gap between germline ends came to 11 bases. Study-level findings and limits: The same twenty-nine CD8+ CDR3 sequences occurred in patients and in controls.

The template for TCR beta VDJ and CDR3 sequence profiling was genomic DNA. TCRdb re-called the reads through MiXCR, storing one row per CDR3 protein. This sample has about 180,000 distinct CDR3 sequences, with 45% to 60% found just once. Sequencing used sorted CD4+, CD8+, or CD8+CD57+ T cells (not recorded which) from PBMCs. The chain uses TRBV5-1 and TRBJ1-3; tentative D call: TRBD1 (5 bases). The receptor comes from a human donor with aplastic anemia. The CDR3 DNA follows: TGCGCCAGCAGCGGGGGGACTGCCTCTGGAAACACCATATATTTT. This gives the protein CASSGGTASGNTIYF.